The entry below gives a single T cell receptor (beta chain) sequence along with its context. The sample comes from a study of response to subunit inactivated influenza vaccine. TCRdb redid the calling of the RT-PCR reads with MiXCR, one entry per CDR3 protein. The sample includes 150,000 to 200,000 distinct CDR3 sequences, about 12% of them seen just once. Looked up from germline, CDR1 is SNHLY and CDR2 is FYNNEI. This CDR3 has 15 residues. Trimming removed 7 bases from V and 1 base from J, with 16 bases in between. The same data also contributed to another study, on T cells expressing NK-cell markers. As that report states: The authors generated TCR beta cDNA through 5'RACE template switching with UMIs. Whether expanded NKG2C-expressing T cell clones recognize HCMV is unknown.

Sequenced here: CD8+ T cells sorted from PBMCs, sampled roughly 13 days after vaccination. The chain employs TRBV2 and TRBJ1-1, with D perhaps matching TRBD1 (6 bases). The receptor comes from a man aged 50-59 years who received an inactivated influenza vaccine. The CDR3 region is CASTRRTEKNTEAFF. CDR3 nucleotide sequence: TGTGCCAGCACGAGGAGGACAGAGAAGAACACTGAAGCTTTCTTT.